The 7 T cell receptor beta chains below all came from one sample that was sequenced in a study of T cell changes during pregnancy in multiple sclerosis. Sequenced by immunoSEQ multiplex PCR; TCRdb stores in-frame clones only, minus some. The sample includes roughly 41,000 clones, more than 90% seen only once; the top ten take about 7%. This sample comprised CD8+ T cells from peripheral blood mononuclear cells, obtained in the third trimester of pregnancy. The receptors stem from a female donor with multiple sclerosis, enrolled in a pregnancy study.

The CDR3 DNA reads TGTGCCAGCAGCCCTCGGGGTTCGCCCTACGAGCAGTACTTC. Translated, it gives CASSPRGSPYEQYF. The chain joins TRBV11-3 to TRBJ2-7; D is possibly TRBD2 (5 bases). Trimming pared 5 bases from V and 2 bases from J, leaving 13 bases between. This CDR3 spans 14 amino acids. Germline-derived CDR1 and CDR2 are SGHNT and YENEEA.

The chain has TRBV4-3 and TRBJ2-6, with a weak D call TRBD2 (6 bases). Trimming removed 3 bases at V and 1 base at J, with 10 bases between. The CDR3 loop spans 16 amino acids. The germline V gene encodes CDR1 LGHNA and CDR2 YSLEER. The CDR3 region has the DNA TGCGCCAGCAGCCATCCGGCGGGGTCTGGGGCCAACGTCCTGACTTTC. Translating gives CASSHPAGSGANVLTF.

The rearrangement links TRBV29-1 to TRBJ1-5, with TRBD1 matching 7 bases. Germline V gene sequence: CDR1 SQVTM, CDR2 ANQGSEA. V lost 2 bases, J lost 6 bases, and 4 bases stayed unmatched. The CDR3 is 13 residues long. In nucleotides, the CDR3 is TGCAGCGTTGAACAAGGGGGCGGTCAGCCCCAGCATTTT. Translating it yields CSVEQGGGQPQHF. The full variable domain, rest sourced from reference TRBV29-1 and TRBJ1-5, is SAVISQKPSRDICQRGTSLTIQCQVDSQVTMMFWYRQQPGQSLTLIATANQGSEATYESGFVIDKFPISRPNLTFSTLTVSNMSPEDSSIYLCSVEQGGGQPQHFGDGTRLSIL.

The rearrangement uses TRBV7-8 and TRBJ2-7, with 9 bases lining up with TRBD1. This CDR3 has 16 residues. Trimming cost V 4 bases and J 5 bases; bases outside gene matches: 12. CDR1 is SGHVS, CDR2 FQNEAQ, per germline. This CDR3 reads CASSSTPGTGLHEQYF. The CDR3 DNA is TGTGCCAGCAGCTCAACCCCCGGGACAGGGCTGCACGAGCAGTACTTC. Complete variable domain (other parts from reference TRBV7-8 and TRBJ2-7): GAGVSQSPRYKVAKRGQDVALRCDPISGHVSLFWYQQALGQGPEFLTYFQNEAQLDKSGLPSDRFFAERPEGSVSTLKIQRTQQEDSAVYLCASSSTPGTGLHEQYFGPGTRLTVT.

Regarding this clone: Germline and junction disagree at one end, which may indicate a read error. The chain recombines TRBV7-6 with TRBJ2-3; D perhaps matches TRBD2 (6 bases). Germline-derived CDR1 and CDR2 are SGHVS and FNYEAQ. CDR3 length: 18 amino acids. The CDR3 is CANSLTLARDPSTDTQYF. The CDR3 nucleotides are TGTGCCAACAGCTTAACCCTAGCGAGAGACCCTAGCACAGATACGCAGTATTTT.

J is TRBJ2-7 and V is TRBV2; the D gene is possibly TRBD1 (5 bases). The germline V gene encodes CDR1 SNHLY and CDR2 FYNNEI. The V gene lost 0 bases and the J gene lost 2 bases, with 11 bases spanning the gap. The CDR3 totals 15 residues. CDR3 residues: CASSEAGDSAYEQYF. In DNA form, the CDR3 reads TGTGCCAGCAGTGAAGCCGGAGACAGTGCCTACGAGCAGTACTTC.

Concerning this clone itself: Germline is not matched at one junction end, which may reflect a read error. The V and J genes are TRBV7-7 and TRBJ1-5; D is ambiguous. The CDR3 loop spans 16 amino acids. Germline V gives CDR1 SSHAT, CDR2 FNYEAQ (reference sequence). The CDR3 protein is CASSPAWEGSNQPQHF. In DNA form, the CDR3 reads TGTGCTAGCAGCCCAGCGTGGGAGGGAAGCAATCAGCCCCAGCATTTT.